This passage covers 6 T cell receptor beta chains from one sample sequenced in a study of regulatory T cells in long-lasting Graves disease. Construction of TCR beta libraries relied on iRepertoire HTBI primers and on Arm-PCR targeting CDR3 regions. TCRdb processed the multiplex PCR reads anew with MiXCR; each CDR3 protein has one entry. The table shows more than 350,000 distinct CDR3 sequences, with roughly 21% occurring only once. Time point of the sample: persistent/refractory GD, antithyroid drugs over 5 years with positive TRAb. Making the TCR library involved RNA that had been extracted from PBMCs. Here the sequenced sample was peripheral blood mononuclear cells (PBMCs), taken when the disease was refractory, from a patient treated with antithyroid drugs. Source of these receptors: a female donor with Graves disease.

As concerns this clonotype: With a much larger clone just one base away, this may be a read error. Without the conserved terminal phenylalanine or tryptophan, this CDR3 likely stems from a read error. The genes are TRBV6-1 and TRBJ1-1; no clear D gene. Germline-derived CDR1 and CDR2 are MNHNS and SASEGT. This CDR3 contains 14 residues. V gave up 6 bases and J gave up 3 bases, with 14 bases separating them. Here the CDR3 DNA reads TGTGCCAGCAGGCACGCACTTGGGGACACTGAAGCTTTCCTT. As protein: CASRHALGDTEAFL.

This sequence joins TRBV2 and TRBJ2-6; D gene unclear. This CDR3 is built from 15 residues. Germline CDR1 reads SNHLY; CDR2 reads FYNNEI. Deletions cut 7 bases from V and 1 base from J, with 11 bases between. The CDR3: CASIRSISGANVLTF. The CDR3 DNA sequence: TGTGCCAGCATAAGGTCGATTTCTGGGGCCAACGTCCTGACTTTC.

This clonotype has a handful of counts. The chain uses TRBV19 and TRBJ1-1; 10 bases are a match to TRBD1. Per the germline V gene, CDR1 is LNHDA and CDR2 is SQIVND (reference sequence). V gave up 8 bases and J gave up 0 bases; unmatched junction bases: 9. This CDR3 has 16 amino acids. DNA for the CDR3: TGTGCCAGTGATGACAGGGGGCGTACCATGAACACTGAAGCTTTCTTT. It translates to CASDDRGRTMNTEAFF.

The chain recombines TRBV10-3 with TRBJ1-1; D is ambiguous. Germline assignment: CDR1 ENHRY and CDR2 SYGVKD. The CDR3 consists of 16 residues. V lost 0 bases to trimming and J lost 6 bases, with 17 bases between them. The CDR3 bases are TGTGCCATCAGTGAGTCGAACGGCGGACTCAACGCTGAAGCTTTCTTT. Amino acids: CAISESNGGLNAEAFF.

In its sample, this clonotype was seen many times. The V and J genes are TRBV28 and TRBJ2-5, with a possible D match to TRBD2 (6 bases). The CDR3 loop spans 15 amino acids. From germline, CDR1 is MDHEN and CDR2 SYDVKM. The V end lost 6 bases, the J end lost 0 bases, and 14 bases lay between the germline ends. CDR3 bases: TGTGCCAGCAGGAAGGGACTTTCGTACCAAGAGACCCAGTACTTC. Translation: CASRKGLSYQETQYF.

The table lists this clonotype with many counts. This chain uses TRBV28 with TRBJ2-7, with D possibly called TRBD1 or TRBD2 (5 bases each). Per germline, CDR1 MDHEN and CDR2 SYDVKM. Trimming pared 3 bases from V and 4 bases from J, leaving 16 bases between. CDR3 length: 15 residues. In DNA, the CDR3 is TGTGCCAGCAGTTTGGGACCGCCGGGAACATACGAGCAGTACTTC. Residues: CASSLGPPGTYEQYF.